This T cell receptor (beta chain) was captured by sequencing in a study of blood T cell repertoires in COVID-19. Overall study: The analysed material was cDNA or gDNA that came from T cells, B-cell-depleted T cells, or PBMCs.

Sequencing used immunoSEQ multiplex PCR; TCRdb keeps in-frame clones, though not all of them. The repertoire holds more than 200,000 clones, with approximately 90% as singletons. Participant-given clinical history determined each cohort assignment. Cohort 3 recovered donors had two negative PCRs, clearance, or symptom resolution. The CDR3 extends over 15 amino acids. Germline CDR1 reads SQVTM; CDR2 reads ANQGSEA. J lost 0 bases, V lost 5 bases, and 7 bases had no gene match. Sequencing was carried out using PBMCs or T cells enriched from blood (not recorded which). The rearrangement links TRBV29-1 to TRBJ2-3; 8 bases fit TRBD2. The clonotype was recovered from a young woman who had recovered from COVID-19. The CDR3 here is CSVSSGSSSTDTQYF. The CDR3 DNA is TGCAGCGTTTCGAGCGGGAGTTCGAGCACAGATACGCAGTATTTT.